These 7 T cell receptor beta chains were sequenced from one sample in a study of T cells in Graves' hyperthyroidism and ophthalmopathy. It was RNA transcripts that yielded the amplified TCR beta CDR3 regions. A set of HTBI primers served as the primers for a first-round RT-PCR of the TCR CDR3. TCRdb fed the multiplex PCR reads into MiXCR, producing one record per CDR3 protein. The profile shows under 750,000 distinct CDR3 sequences, roughly 20% of them singletons. Sequences were obtained from blood. These receptors originate from a woman aged 45 to 65 with Graves' hyperthyroidism that later progressed to Graves' ophthalmopathy.

This clonotype was seen ten or more times. V is TRBV5-1 and J is TRBJ2-3, with 7 bases that match TRBD2. Germline CDR1 SGHRS, CDR2 YFSETQ. The length of the CDR3 is 15 residues. The trim removed 0 bases at V and 5 bases at J, leaving 6 bases unmatched. The CDR3 nucleotides read TGCGCCAGCAGCTTGGTATCGGGGGGAGGAGATACGCAGTATTTT. This gives the protein CASSLVSGGGDTQYF. The full variable domain, with the rest looked up from reference TRBV5-1 and TRBJ2-3, is KAGVTQTPRYLIKTRGQQVTLSCSPISGHRSVSWYQQTPGQGLQFLFEYFSETQRNKGNFPGRFSGRQFSNSRSEMNVSTLELGDSALYLCASSLVSGGGDTQYFGPGTRLTVL.

This clonotype has only a few counts. The V call is TRBV6-1, the J call TRBJ1-6, with 12 bases matching TRBD1. In germline, CDR1 is MNHNS, CDR2 SASEGT. J was trimmed by 0 bases and V by 5 bases; bases with no gene match: 5. The CDR3 has 18 residues. In DNA form, the CDR3 reads TGTGCCAGCAGTAGAGGGACAGGGGGCGGCTCCTATAATTCACCCCTCCACTTT. Residues: CASSRGTGGGSYNSPLHF.

This clonotype has at least ten counts. The rearrangement joins TRBV5-8 to TRBJ2-3, with 9 bases aligning to TRBD1. Trimming at V came to 4 bases and at J to 0 bases, leaving 6 bases not matched to a gene. Germline assignment: CDR1 SGHTS and CDR2 YDEGEE. The CDR3 runs 16 residues. The CDR3 DNA reads as TGTGCCAGCAGCCCTACCGGGACAGGGAGCACAGATACGCAGTATTTT. The encoded protein is CASSPTGTGSTDTQYF.

The chain is built from TRBV3-1 and TRBJ1-2; D is unclear. The V end lost 1 base, the J end lost 6 bases, and 12 bases lay between the germline ends. The CDR3 is 14 residues long. The V gene's germline CDR1 is LGHDT and CDR2 YNNKEL (reference sequence). The CDR3 DNA reads as TGTGCCAGCAGCCAAGTCGGGTATCGGAATGGCTACACCTTC. It codes for CASSQVGYRNGYTF.

This chain joins TRBV6-2 or TRBV6-3 and TRBJ2-7, with 9 nucleotides matching TRBD1. CDR1 is MNHEY, CDR2 SVGEGT, per germline. CDR3 length equals 11 residues. V gave up 6 bases and J gave up 12 bases; unmatched junction bases: 6. The CDR3 DNA reads TGTGCCAGCAGCGATGGGACAGGGCTGTACTTC. Translating gives CASSDGTGLYF.

This clonotype was found once. A much more abundant neighbour one base away suggests this may be a read error. This chain uses TRBV7-3 with TRBJ2-3, with a possible D match to TRBD2 (6 bases). The CDR3 length is 14 residues. The germline V and J ends were trimmed by 5 bases and 5 bases, with 14 bases remaining between them. Germline V gene sequence: CDR1 SGHTA, CDR2 FQGTGA. The CDR3 loop is CASSPRFGGDTQYF. The CDR3 DNA reads TGTGCCAGCAGCCCCCGATTCGGGGGAGATACGCAGTATTTT.

The chain has TRBV24-1 and TRBJ1-2, with D possibly matching TRBD1 (6 bases). CDR3 size: 14 residues. Germline V gene sequence: CDR1 KGHDR, CDR2 SFDVKD. Trimming stripped 4 bases from V and 5 bases from J, with 13 bases between. The CDR3 loop is CATSEPDREYGYTF. Here the CDR3 DNA reads TGTGCCACCAGTGAACCGGACAGAGAGTATGGCTACACCTTC.